This TCR beta chain emerged from a study of control samples from healthy donors and cancer patients. Here immunoSEQ multiplex PCR was the method, and the copy in TCRdb shows in-frame clones only, minus some. The repertoire consists of about 110,000 clones, with about 89% occurring once and the leading ten covering under 20%. Germline-derived CDR1 and CDR2 are SGHNT and YYREEE (reference sequence). The V end lost 6 bases, the J end lost 2 bases, and 14 bases lay between the germline ends. This CDR3 is built from 14 residues. The rearrangement links TRBV5-4 to TRBJ1-2; D remains ambiguous. Sample: blood. The receptor comes from a woman between 50 and 59 years old in good health. CDR3 in amino acids: CASTQSRGNYGYTF. The CDR3 DNA reads as TGTGCCAGCACCCAATCGAGAGGAAACTATGGCTACACCTTC.